These 30 T cell receptor beta chains originate from one sample sequenced in a study of blood T cell repertoires in COVID-19. The assay was immunoSEQ multiplex PCR, and TCRdb's table has in-frame clones only and misses some. The sample records roughly 380,000 clones, 70% to 90% being singletons. Sequences were obtained from PBMCs or T cells enriched from blood (not recorded which). Receptor source: a young man who had recovered from COVID-19.

This chain uses TRBV19 with TRBJ2-1, with 8 positions matching TRBD2. With 5 bases clipped from V and 7 bases from J, the junction kept 10 bases outside the gene matches. The CDR3 length is 15 residues. Germline lookup yields CDR1 LNHDA and CDR2 SQIVND (reference sequence). The CDR3 sequence: CASSVVSGTRNEQFF. As DNA, the CDR3 is TGTGCCAGTAGTGTCGTCTCCGGGACTAGAAATGAGCAGTTCTTC.

CDR3 in DNA: TGCAGCGTTGAAGACCGTGGGACAGGGAACTATGGCTACACCTTC. It codes for CSVEDRGTGNYGYTF. This chain links TRBV29-1 with TRBJ1-2, with TRBD1 matching over 9 bases. The CDR3 is made up of 15 amino acids. Germline CDR1 SQVTM, CDR2 ANQGSEA. V gave up 0 bases and J gave up 2 bases; unmatched junction bases: 4.

This chain links TRBV2 with TRBJ2-7, with 9 bases matching TRBD1. Germline loops: CDR1 SNHLY, CDR2 FYNNEI. Trimming removed 6 bases from V and 5 bases from J; junction bases left unmatched: 8. This CDR3 is built from 14 residues. The CDR3 region is CASRTAGQGNEQYF. CDR3 DNA: TGTGCCAGCAGGACTGCGGGACAGGGAAACGAGCAGTACTTC.

This chain connects TRBV18 to TRBJ1-2; 9 bases are shared with TRBD1. The CDR3 consists of 14 residues. Germline V lookup: CDR1 KGHSH, CDR2 LQKENI. The V and J ends lost 4 bases and 4 bases, in that order; junction bases with no gene match: 4. CDR3 protein: CASSRDREGYGYTF. The CDR3 DNA follows: TGTGCCAGCTCACGGGACAGGGAGGGCTATGGCTACACCTTC.

The chain joins TRBV19 to TRBJ1-2; 9 nucleotides match TRBD1. The V gene's germline CDR1 is LNHDA and CDR2 SQIVND (reference sequence). The CDR3 is 15 residues long. Trimming removed 7 bases from V and 2 bases from J; junction bases left unmatched: 8. CDR3 sequence reads: CASKRDRAENYGYTF. DNA of the CDR3: TGTGCCAGTAAGAGGGACAGGGCGGAAAACTATGGCTACACCTTC.

This clone was counted between two and nine times. DNA of the CDR3: TGTGCCAGCAGTCCCGAGGCAGCCAGGAGGGAGCCCCAGCATTTT. It specifies CASSPEAARREPQHF. This sequence joins TRBV6-2 or TRBV6-3 and TRBJ1-5, with D hard to call. V gave up 5 bases and J gave up 8 bases, with 19 bases separating them. Germline-derived CDR1 and CDR2 are MNHEY and SVGEGT. This CDR3 is built from 15 residues.

This chain uses TRBV4-1 with TRBJ2-5; no clear D gene. CDR1 is MGHRA and CDR2 is YSYEKL in the germline V gene. The V end was cut by 4 bases, the J end by 3 bases, with 9 bases between. The CDR3 is 13 residues long. CDR3 coding DNA: TGCGCCAGCAGCCGGCCCCTAGAAGAGACCCAGTACTTC. This codes for CASSRPLEETQYF.

The V call is TRBV6-5, the J call TRBJ2-1; 9 positions agree with TRBD1. V lost 7 bases, J lost 9 bases, and 13 bases stayed unmatched. The germline gives CDR1 MNHEY, CDR2 SVGAGI. The CDR3 runs 15 residues. This CDR3 reads CASTESGTGNGEQFF. CDR3 DNA sequence: TGTGCCAGCACCGAATCCGGGACAGGGAATGGTGAGCAGTTCTTC.

V and J are TRBV4-1 and TRBJ1-1; 8 nucleotides line up with TRBD1. Germline V gene lookup returns CDR1 MGHRA and CDR2 YSYEKL. The CDR3 runs 15 residues. J was trimmed by 3 bases and V by 3 bases; bases with no gene match: 6. CDR3 loop: CASSQKTGDDTEAFF. Written as DNA, the CDR3 is TGCGCCAGCAGCCAGAAGACAGGGGATGACACTGAAGCTTTCTTT.

This clone was recorded only once. The genes are TRBV18 and TRBJ1-1, with TRBD1 matching over 8 bases. Germline lookup yields CDR1 KGHSH and CDR2 LQKENI. The CDR3 runs to 15 residues. V was pared by 3 bases and J by 5 bases, with 8 bases of the junction left unmatched. CDR3 loop: CASSPFGQGGTEAFF. CDR3 DNA sequence: TGTGCCAGCTCACCCTTTGGACAGGGTGGTACTGAAGCTTTCTTT.

The chain is built from TRBV19 and TRBJ2-3; maybe TRBD2 (6 bases). V was trimmed by 3 bases and J by 5 bases, leaving 15 bases between them. Germline CDR1 and CDR2: LNHDA and SQIVND (reference sequence). This CDR3 has 15 residues. The CDR3 DNA follows: TGTGCCAGTAGTATCTTTGTGGGGGGACTAGATACGCAGTATTTT. Protein sequence: CASSIFVGGLDTQYF.

The V call is TRBV24-1, the J call TRBJ2-2, with D uncertain. Germline V gives CDR1 KGHDR, CDR2 SFDVKD. V lost 1 base and J 0 bases, leaving 8 bases between the germline ends. The CDR3 totals 16 residues. This CDR3 is CATSDFPTTNTGELFF. The DNA for the CDR3 is TGTGCCACCAGTGATTTCCCGACAACGAACACCGGGGAGCTGTTTTTT.

About this clone: Different DNA sequences within this sample yield the same CDR3. This sequence joins TRBV2 and TRBJ2-7; TRBD1 matches 7 bases. The CDR3 length is 13 residues. With 6 bases clipped from V and 1 base from J, the junction kept 3 bases outside the gene matches. Per the germline V gene, CDR1 is SNHLY and CDR2 is FYNNEI. The CDR3 DNA reads TGTGCCAGCAGCCTGGGACAGTCCTACGAGCAGTACTTC. Its translation is CASSLGQSYEQYF.

The genes are TRBV10-3 and TRBJ1-6, with D possibly matching TRBD1 (6 bases). The CDR3 spans 14 residues. The germline V gene encodes CDR1 ENHRY and CDR2 SYGVKD. Trimming pared 10 bases from V and 0 bases from J, leaving 10 bases between. This CDR3 reads CATVDSSYNSPLHF. For the CDR3, the DNA is TGTGCCACCGTGGACAGCTCCTATAATTCACCCCTCCACTTT.

The V and J genes are TRBV19 and TRBJ1-1; 9 bases are a match to TRBD1. The V gene's germline CDR1 is LNHDA and CDR2 SQIVND (reference sequence). V gave up 3 bases and J gave up 5 bases; unmatched junction bases: 10. CDR3 length equals 16 residues. The CDR3 loop reads CASSIVHTGGWTEAFF. CDR3 in DNA: TGTGCCAGTAGTATCGTGCACACAGGGGGCTGGACTGAAGCTTTCTTT.

The chain recombines TRBV14 with TRBJ1-1; D may be TRBD1 (5 bases). Germline lookup yields CDR1 SGHDN and CDR2 FVKESK. The V end was cut by 4 bases, the J end by 5 bases, with 14 bases between. The CDR3 consists of 14 residues. Here the CDR3 reads CASSRQAGRTEAFF. As DNA, the CDR3 is TGTGCCAGCAGCCGGCAGGCAGGGAGGACTGAAGCTTTCTTT.

The gene calls are TRBV11-2 and TRBJ1-1, with unresolved D. The CDR3 contains 14 residues. Deletions cut 5 bases from V and 1 base from J, with 11 bases between. CDR1 and CDR2 from the germline V gene are SGHAT and FQNNGV. The CDR3 region is CASSLHQANTEAFF. CDR3 DNA: TGTGCCAGCAGCCTCCACCAGGCGAACACTGAAGCTTTCTTT.

The chain couples TRBV12-3 or TRBV12-4 to TRBJ1-1; a possible D gene is TRBD1 (5 bases). The V gene lost 7 bases and the J gene lost 1 base, with 10 bases spanning the gap. The CDR3 is 13 amino acids. The CDR3 sequence is CASNYRWNTEAFF. The CDR3, as DNA: TGTGCCAGCAATTACAGGTGGAACACTGAAGCTTTCTTT.

The chain uses TRBV9 and TRBJ1-5; 7 bases are a match to TRBD1. Germline assignment: CDR1 SGDLS and CDR2 YYNGEE. This CDR3 has 15 residues. The junction had 5 bases not matched to a gene; V was cut back by 2 bases and J by 3 bases. CDR3 loop: CASSVNTGVNQPQHF. CDR3 coding DNA: TGTGCCAGCAGCGTTAATACAGGGGTCAATCAGCCCCAGCATTTT. Using reference TRBV9 and TRBJ1-5 for the parts outside the CDR3, the full variable domain is DSGVTQTPKHLITATGQRVTLRCSPRSGDLSVYWYQQSLDQGLQFLIQYYNGEERAKGNILERFSAQQFPDLHSELNLSSLELGDSALYFCASSVNTGVNQPQHFGDGTRLSIL.

In regard to this clone: Other DNA sequences in this specimen translate into the identical CDR3. V gene TRBV6-5 combines with J gene TRBJ1-1; D uncertain. The CDR3 runs to 13 residues. Deletions cut 5 bases from V and 1 base from J, with 8 bases between. The V gene's germline CDR1 is MNHEY and CDR2 SVGAGI. The CDR3 DNA reads as TGTGCCAGCAGTCTCCGGGGGAACACTGAAGCTTTCTTT. It encodes CASSLRGNTEAFF.

The rearrangement uses TRBV19 and TRBJ2-6; weak D call: TRBD1 (8 bases). The CDR3 extends over 15 amino acids. Trimming left V 10 bases short and J 3 bases short, with 16 bases between. Germline CDR1 and CDR2: LNHDA and SQIVND (reference sequence). The CDR3 nucleotides are TGTGCCACAACAGGGGGGGCGAGTGGGGCCAACGTCCTGACTTTC. Its translation is CATTGGASGANVLTF.

This chain uses TRBV30 with TRBJ2-7, with 7 bases matching TRBD2. This CDR3 comprises 14 residues. J gave up 2 bases and V 3 bases, and 7 bases lay outside the gene matches. Germline V gives CDR1 GTSNPN, CDR2 SVGIG (reference sequence). Here the CDR3 reads CAWRPGLAAYEQYF. Here the CDR3 DNA reads TGTGCCTGGAGACCCGGGCTAGCGGCCTACGAGCAGTACTTC. The full variable domain, rest sourced from reference TRBV30 and TRBJ2-7, is SQTIHQWPATLVQPVGSPLSLECTVEGTSNPNLYWYRQAAGRGLQLLFYSVGIGQISSEVPQNLSASRPQDRQFILSSKKLLLSDSGFYLCAWRPGLAAYEQYFGPGTRLTVT.

The J gene is TRBJ1-1, the V gene TRBV19, with no clear D. Germline CDR1 is LNHDA and CDR2 is SQIVND (reference sequence). The length of the CDR3 is 14 residues. The germline V and J ends were trimmed by 1 base and 0 bases, with 6 bases remaining between them. CDR3 coding DNA: TGTGCCAGTAGTATAGGGAGTATGAACACTGAAGCTTTCTTT. Translation gives CASSIGSMNTEAFF.

V and J are TRBV5-8 and TRBJ1-5; D unresolved. The CDR3 spans 15 residues. Germline CDR1 SGHTS, CDR2 YDEGEE. The germline V and J ends were trimmed by 4 bases and 3 bases, with 14 bases remaining between them. The CDR3 here is CASSPGGGINQPQHF. CDR3 nucleotide sequence: TGTGCCAGCAGCCCCGGAGGTGGCATCAATCAGCCCCAGCATTTT.

The V gene is TRBV27, the J gene TRBJ2-3, with 9 bases identical to TRBD2. CDR1 is MNHEY and CDR2 is SMNVEV in the germline V gene (reference sequence). The V segment lost 8 bases and the J segment 4 bases; nucleotides outside the gene matches: 4. The CDR3 spans 13 residues. The CDR3 protein is CASWRGGADTQYF. The CDR3 DNA reads TGTGCCAGCTGGCGGGGGGGCGCAGATACGCAGTATTTT.

This clone was counted a single time. The V and J genes are TRBV18 and TRBJ2-1, with D possibly matching TRBD1 (5 bases). CDR1 KGHSH and CDR2 LQKENI come from the germline V gene. V lost 6 bases and J 8 bases, leaving 20 bases between the germline ends. The length of the CDR3 is 15 residues. The CDR3 spells CASSLYEAGMDEQFF. The CDR3, as DNA: TGTGCCAGCTCCCTTTATGAGGCAGGGATGGATGAGCAGTTCTTC. The entire variable domain, with the rest obtained from reference TRBV18 and TRBJ2-1, is as follows: NAGVMQNPRHLVRRRGQEARLRCSPMKGHSHVYWYRQLPEEGLKFMVYLQKENIIDESGMPKERFSAEFPKEGPSILRIQQVVRGDSAAYFCASSLYEAGMDEQFFGPGTRLTVL.

The chain combines TRBV6-2 or TRBV6-3 with TRBJ2-2, with TRBD2 matching over 8 bases. V shed 2 bases and J 1 base; nucleotides not matched to a gene: 9. This CDR3 comprises 18 residues. In germline, CDR1 is MNHEY, CDR2 SVGEGT. CDR3: CASSYGPGGVLNTGELFF. The CDR3 region has the DNA TGTGCCAGCAGTTACGGGCCCGGGGGGGTTCTGAACACCGGGGAGCTGTTTTTT.

This chain links TRBV7-9 with TRBJ1-5; D unclear. Trimming took off 2 bases at V and 7 bases at J, with 12 bases between the two ends. The CDR3 runs to 14 residues. CDR1 is SEHNR, CDR2 FQNEAQ, per germline (reference sequence). The CDR3 is CASSLSTSEQPQHF. As DNA, the CDR3 is TGTGCCAGCAGCTTAAGTACAAGCGAGCAGCCCCAGCATTTT.

The rearrangement joins TRBV25-1 to TRBJ1-2; TRBD1 matches 7 bases. The CDR3 runs 13 residues. Germline V gene lookup returns CDR1 MGHDK and CDR2 SYGVNS. V gave up 6 bases and J gave up 11 bases; unmatched junction bases: 12. The CDR3 sequence is CASSDPGQRGYTF. The CDR3 nucleotides are TGTGCCAGCAGCGATCCGGGACAGAGGGGATACACCTTC.

The V gene is TRBV5-1, the J gene TRBJ2-5; TRBD2 aligns across 7 bases. V dropped 4 bases and J dropped 2; count of bases not matched to a gene: 2. The CDR3 consists of 13 residues. Germline lookup yields CDR1 SGHRS and CDR2 YFSETQ. The CDR3 DNA sequence: TGCGCCAGCAGCCCAGCGGGGCAAGAGACCCAGTACTTC. Translating it yields CASSPAGQETQYF.